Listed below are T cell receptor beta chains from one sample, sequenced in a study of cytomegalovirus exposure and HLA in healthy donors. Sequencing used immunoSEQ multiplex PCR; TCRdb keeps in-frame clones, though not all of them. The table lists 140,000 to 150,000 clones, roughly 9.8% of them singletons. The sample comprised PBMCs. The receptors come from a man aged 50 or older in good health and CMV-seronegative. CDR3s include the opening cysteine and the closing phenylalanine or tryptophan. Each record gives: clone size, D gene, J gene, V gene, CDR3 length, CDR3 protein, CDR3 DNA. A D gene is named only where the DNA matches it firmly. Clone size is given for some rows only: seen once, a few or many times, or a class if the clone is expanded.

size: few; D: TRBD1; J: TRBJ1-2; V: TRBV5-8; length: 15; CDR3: CASSLVYTGERGYTF; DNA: TGTGCCAGCAGCTTGGTTTACACAGGGGAGCGTGGCTACACCTTC
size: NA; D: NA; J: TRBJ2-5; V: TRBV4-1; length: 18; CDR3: CASSQVDSRAARQETQYF; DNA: TGCGCCAGCAGCCAAGTTGACTCCCGAGCGGCCCGCCAAGAGACCCAGTACTTC
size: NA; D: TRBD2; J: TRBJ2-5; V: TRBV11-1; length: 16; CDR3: CASSLGLAGGPETQYF; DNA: TGTGCCAGCAGCTTGGGACTAGCGGGGGGGCCAGAGACCCAGTACTTC
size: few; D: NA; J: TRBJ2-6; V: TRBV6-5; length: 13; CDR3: CASYSSGANVLTF; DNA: TGTGCCAGCTACAGCTCTGGGGCCAACGTCCTGACTTTC
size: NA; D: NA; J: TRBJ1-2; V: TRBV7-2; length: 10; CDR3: CASSFTTTTF; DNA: TGTGCCAGCAGCTTTACCACTACGACCTTC
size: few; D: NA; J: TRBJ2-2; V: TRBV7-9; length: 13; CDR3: CASSLAYTGELFF; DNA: TGTGCCAGCAGCTTAGCATATACCGGGGAGCTGTTTTTT
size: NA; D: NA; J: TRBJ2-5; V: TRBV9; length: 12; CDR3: CASSDSGETQYF; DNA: TGTGCCAGCAGCGACTCCGGGGAGACCCAGTACTTC
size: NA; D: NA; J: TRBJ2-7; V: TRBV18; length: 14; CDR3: CASSPNGYSYEQYF; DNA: TGTGCCAGCTCACCGAACGGGTACTCCTACGAGCAGTACTTC
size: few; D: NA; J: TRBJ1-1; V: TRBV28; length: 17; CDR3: CASSFSGRGIMNTEAFF; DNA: TGTGCCAGCAGTTTTTCGGGGAGGGGGATCATGAACACTGAAGCTTTCTTT
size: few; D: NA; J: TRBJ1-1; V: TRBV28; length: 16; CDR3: CAIRGNLGTRASEAFF; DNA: TGTGCCATCAGAGGAAACCTGGGGACAAGGGCTTCCGAAGCTTTCTTT
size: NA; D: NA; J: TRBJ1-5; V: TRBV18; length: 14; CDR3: CASSPDSGNQPQHF; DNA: TGTGCCAGCTCACCCGACAGTGGCAATCAGCCCCAGCATTTT
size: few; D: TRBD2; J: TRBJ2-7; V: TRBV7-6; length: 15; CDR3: CASSHGTSGDYEQYF; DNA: TGTGCCAGCAGCCACGGGACTAGCGGGGACTACGAGCAGTACTTC
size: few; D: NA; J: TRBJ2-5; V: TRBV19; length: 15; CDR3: CASSIGGGSGETQYF; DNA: TGTGCCAGTAGTATCGGTGGGGGCAGTGGGGAGACCCAGTACTTC
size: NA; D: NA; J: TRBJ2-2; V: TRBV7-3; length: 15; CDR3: CASSSSGANTGELFF; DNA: TGTGCCAGCAGCTCTTCCGGGGCGAACACCGGGGAGCTGTTTTTT
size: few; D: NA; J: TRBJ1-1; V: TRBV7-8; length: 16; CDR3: CASSLGFSGENTEAFF; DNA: TGTGCCAGCAGCTTAGGCTTCTCGGGGGAGAACACTGAAGCTTTCTTT
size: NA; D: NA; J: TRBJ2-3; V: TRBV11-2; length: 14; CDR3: CASSRTAAGDTQYF; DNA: TGTGCCAGCAGTAGAACGGCGGCGGGGGATACGCAGTATTTT
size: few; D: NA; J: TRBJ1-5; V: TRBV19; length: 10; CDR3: CASGGQPQHF; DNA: TGTGCCAGTGGGGGGCAGCCCCAGCATTTT
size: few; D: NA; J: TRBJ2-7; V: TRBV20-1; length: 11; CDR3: CSARGDYEQYF; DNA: TGCAGTGCTAGGGGCGACTACGAGCAGTACTTC
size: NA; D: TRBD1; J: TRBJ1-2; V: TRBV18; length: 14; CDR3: CASSPGTGTGGYTF; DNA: TGTGCCAGCTCGCCCGGGACAGGGACCGGGGGCTACACCTTC
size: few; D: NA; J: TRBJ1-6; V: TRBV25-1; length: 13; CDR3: CASRRDTNSPLHF; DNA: TGTGCCAGCAGGAGGGACACCAATTCACCCCTCCACTTT
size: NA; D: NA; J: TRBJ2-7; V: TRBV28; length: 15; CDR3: CASRLQVHVSYEQYF; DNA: TGTGCCAGCAGGTTACAGGTCCATGTCTCCTACGAGCAGTACTTC
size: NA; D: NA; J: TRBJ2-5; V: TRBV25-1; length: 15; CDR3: CASSEWTGGGETQYF; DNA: TGTGCCAGCAGTGAATGGACTGGGGGCGGCGAGACCCAGTACTTC
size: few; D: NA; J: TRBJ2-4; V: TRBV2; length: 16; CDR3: CASSEELVIAKNIQYF; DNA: TGTGCCAGCAGTGAAGAGCTGGTGATAGCCAAAAACATTCAGTACTTC
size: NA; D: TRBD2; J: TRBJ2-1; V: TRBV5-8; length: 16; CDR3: CASSFYGRGAYNEQFF; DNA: TGTGCCAGCAGCTTCTACGGGCGGGGGGCCTACAATGAGCAGTTCTTC
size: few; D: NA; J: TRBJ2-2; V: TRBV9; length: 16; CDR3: CASSVVVGSNTGELFF; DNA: TGTGCCAGCAGCGTAGTTGTGGGCTCGAACACCGGGGAGCTGTTTTTT
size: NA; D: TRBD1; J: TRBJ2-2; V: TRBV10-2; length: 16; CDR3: CASSGAGQGATGELFF; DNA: TGCGCCAGCAGTGGGGCCGGACAGGGGGCCACCGGGGAGCTGTTTTTT
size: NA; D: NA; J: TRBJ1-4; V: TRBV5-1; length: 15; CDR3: CASSLWKGVQEKLFF; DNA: TGCGCCAGCAGCTTGTGGAAAGGGGTTCAGGAAAAACTGTTTTTT
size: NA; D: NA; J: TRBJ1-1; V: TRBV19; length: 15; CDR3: CASSIDSRSNTEAFF; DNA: TGTGCCAGTAGTATAGATTCCAGATCGAACACTGAAGCTTTCTTT
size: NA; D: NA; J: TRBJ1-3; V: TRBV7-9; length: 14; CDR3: CASSPSGTGNTIYF; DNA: TGTGCCAGCAGCCCCTCGGGGACTGGAAACACCATATATTTT
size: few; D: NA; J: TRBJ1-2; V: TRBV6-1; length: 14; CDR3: CASSDWGGWSGYTF; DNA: TGTGCCAGCAGTGACTGGGGGGGATGGTCTGGCTACACCTTC
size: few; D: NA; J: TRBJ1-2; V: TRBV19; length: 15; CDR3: CASSPPDSNNYGYTF; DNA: TGTGCCAGTAGTCCTCCGGACAGCAATAACTATGGCTACACCTTC
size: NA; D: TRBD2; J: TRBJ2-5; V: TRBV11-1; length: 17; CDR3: CASSLTSGRAAGKTQYF; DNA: TGTGCCAGCAGCTTAACTAGCGGGAGGGCCGCGGGGAAGACCCAGTACTTC
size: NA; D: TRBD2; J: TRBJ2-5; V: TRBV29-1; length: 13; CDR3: CSVQLAGEETQYF; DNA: TGCAGCGTTCAACTAGCGGGAGAAGAGACCCAGTACTTC
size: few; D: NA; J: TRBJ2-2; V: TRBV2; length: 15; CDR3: CASSAPRGGTGELFF; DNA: TGTGCCAGCAGTGCCCCCAGAGGAGGCACCGGGGAGCTGTTTTTT
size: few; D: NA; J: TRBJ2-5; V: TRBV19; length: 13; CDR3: CASSLDYQETQYF; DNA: TGTGCCAGTAGTTTGGACTACCAAGAGACCCAGTACTTC
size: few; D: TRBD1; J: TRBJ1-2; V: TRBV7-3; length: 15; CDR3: CASSLTSQGAYGYTF; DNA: TGTGCCAGCAGCTTAACGAGTCAGGGGGCGTATGGCTACACCTTC
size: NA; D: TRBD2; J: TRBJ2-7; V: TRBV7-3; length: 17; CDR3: CASSLIPGGTGGYEQYF; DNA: TGTGCCAGCAGCTTAATCCCCGGTGGGACGGGAGGCTACGAGCAGTACTTC
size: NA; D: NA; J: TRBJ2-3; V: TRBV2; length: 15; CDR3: CASSVVGGGTDTQYF; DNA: TGTGCCAGCAGTGTTGTAGGGGGGGGAACAGATACGCAGTATTTT
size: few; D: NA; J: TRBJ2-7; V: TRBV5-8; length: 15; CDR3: CASSLNRGAGYEQYF; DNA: TGTGCCAGCAGCTTGAACCGGGGGGCCGGCTACGAGCAGTACTTC
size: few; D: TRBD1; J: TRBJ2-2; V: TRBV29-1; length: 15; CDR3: CSVRQGSLDTGELFF; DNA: TGCAGCGTAAGACAGGGTAGTTTGGACACCGGGGAGCTGTTTTTT
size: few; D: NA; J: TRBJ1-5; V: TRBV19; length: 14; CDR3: CASSIRQDNQPQHF; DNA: TGTGCCAGTAGTATAAGGCAGGACAACCAGCCCCAGCATTTT
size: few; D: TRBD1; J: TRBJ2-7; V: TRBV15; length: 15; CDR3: CATSREQGGYYEQYF; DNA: TGTGCCACCAGCAGAGAACAGGGGGGATACTACGAGCAGTACTTC